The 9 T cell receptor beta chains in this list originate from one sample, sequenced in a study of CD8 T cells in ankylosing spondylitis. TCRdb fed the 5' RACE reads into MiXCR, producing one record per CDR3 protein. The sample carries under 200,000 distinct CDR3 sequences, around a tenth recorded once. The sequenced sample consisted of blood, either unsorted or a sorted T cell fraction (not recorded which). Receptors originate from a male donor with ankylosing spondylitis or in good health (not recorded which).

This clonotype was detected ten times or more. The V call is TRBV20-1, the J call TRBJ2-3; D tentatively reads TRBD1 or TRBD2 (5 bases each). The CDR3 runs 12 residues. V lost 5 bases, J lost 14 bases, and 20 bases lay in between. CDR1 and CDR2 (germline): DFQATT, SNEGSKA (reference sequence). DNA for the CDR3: TGCAGTGCTCAAATCGACAGAGGAGGCGCGTATTTT. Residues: CSAQIDRGGAYF.

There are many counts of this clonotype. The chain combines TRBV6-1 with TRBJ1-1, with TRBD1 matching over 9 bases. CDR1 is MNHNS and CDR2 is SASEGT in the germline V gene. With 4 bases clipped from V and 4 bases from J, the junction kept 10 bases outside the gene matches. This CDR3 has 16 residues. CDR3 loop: CASSGRTGVGLTEAFF. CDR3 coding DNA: TGTGCCAGCAGTGGTCGGACAGGGGTCGGACTCACTGAAGCTTTCTTT.

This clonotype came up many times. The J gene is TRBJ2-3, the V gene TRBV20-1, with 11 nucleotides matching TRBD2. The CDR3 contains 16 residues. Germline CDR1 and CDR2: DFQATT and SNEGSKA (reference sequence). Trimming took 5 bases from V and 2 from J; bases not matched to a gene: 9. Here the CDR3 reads CSAEKGSGGVTDTQYF. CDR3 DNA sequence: TGCAGTGCTGAGAAAGGTAGCGGGGGGGTCACAGATACGCAGTATTTT.

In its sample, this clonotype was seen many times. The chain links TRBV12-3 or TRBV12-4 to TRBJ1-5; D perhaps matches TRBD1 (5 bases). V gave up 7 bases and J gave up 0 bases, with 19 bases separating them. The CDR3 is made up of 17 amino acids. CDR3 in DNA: TGTGCCAGCACTGCCTTCCGGGGCACCTATAGCAATCAGCCCCAGCATTTT. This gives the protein CASTAFRGTYSNQPQHF.

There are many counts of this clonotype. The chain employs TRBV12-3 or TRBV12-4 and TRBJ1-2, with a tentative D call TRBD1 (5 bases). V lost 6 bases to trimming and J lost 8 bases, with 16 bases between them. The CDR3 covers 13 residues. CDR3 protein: CASSPGGGFGYTF. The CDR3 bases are TGTGCCAGCAGCCCCGGGGGGGGTTTCGGCTACACCTTC.

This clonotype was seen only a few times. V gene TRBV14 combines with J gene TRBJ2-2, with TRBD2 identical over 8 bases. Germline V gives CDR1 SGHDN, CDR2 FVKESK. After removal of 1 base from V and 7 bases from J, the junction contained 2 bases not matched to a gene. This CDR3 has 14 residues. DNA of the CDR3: TGTGCCAGCAGCCAAGTTAGCGGGATCGGGGAGCTGTTTTTT. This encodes CASSQVSGIGELFF.

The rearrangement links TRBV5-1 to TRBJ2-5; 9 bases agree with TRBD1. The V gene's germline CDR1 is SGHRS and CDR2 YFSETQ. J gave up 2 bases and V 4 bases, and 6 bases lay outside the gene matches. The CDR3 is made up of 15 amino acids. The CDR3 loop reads CASSPETGGQETQYF. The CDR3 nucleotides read TGCGCCAGCAGCCCTGAGACAGGGGGGCAAGAGACCCAGTACTTC.

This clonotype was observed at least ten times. CDR3 amino acids: CASSFFGGTGELFF. The DNA of the CDR3 is TGTGCCAGCAGCTTTTTTGGGGGCACCGGGGAGCTGTTTTTT. The chain combines TRBV5-6 with TRBJ2-2; D could derive from TRBD1 or TRBD2 (5 bases each). The CDR3 runs to 14 residues. Germline V CDR1 and CDR2: SGHDT, YYEEEE. V lost 2 bases to trimming and J lost 4 bases, with 9 bases between them.

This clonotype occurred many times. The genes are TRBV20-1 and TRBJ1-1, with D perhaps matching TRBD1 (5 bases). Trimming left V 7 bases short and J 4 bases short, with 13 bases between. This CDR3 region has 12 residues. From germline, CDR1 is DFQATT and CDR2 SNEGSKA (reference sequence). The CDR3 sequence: CSGAGLTTEAFF. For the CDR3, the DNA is TGCAGTGGAGCAGGGCTGACCACTGAAGCTTTCTTT.